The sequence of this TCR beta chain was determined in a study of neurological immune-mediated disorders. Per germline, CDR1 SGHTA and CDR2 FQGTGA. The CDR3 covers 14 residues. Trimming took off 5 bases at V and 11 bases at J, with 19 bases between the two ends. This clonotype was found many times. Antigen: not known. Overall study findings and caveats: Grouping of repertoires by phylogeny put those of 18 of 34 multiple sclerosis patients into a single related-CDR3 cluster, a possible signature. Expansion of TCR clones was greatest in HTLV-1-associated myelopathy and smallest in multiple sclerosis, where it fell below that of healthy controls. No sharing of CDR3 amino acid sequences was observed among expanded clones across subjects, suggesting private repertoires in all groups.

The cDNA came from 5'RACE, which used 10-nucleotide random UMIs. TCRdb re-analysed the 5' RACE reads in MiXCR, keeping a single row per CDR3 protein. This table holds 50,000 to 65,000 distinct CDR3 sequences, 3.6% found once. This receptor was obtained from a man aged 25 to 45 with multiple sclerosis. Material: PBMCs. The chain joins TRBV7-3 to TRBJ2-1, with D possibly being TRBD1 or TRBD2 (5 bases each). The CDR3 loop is CASSPTGPLEQQFF. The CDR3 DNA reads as TGTGCCAGCAGCCCTACGGGACCCCTCGAACAGCAGTTCTTC.